The T cell receptor (beta chain) under discussion was sequenced for a study of blood T cell repertoires in COVID-19. Study background: Spain, Italy and the United States supplied samples that represented acute and convalescent COVID-19. Sources were T cells, B-cell-depleted T cells, or PBMCs; the material itself was cDNA or gDNA.

As handled by the study authors: The authors estimated nucleated cell counts from reference gene primer amplification. TCRdb keeps only in-frame clones here, not all; method: immunoSEQ multiplex PCR. V and J calls and clone size come straight from that table; D and trimming were deduced from the DNA. The table shows 250,000 or so clones, with approximately 84% occurring only once. The J segment lost 3 bases and the V segment lost 0 bases, leaving 4 bases of the junction unmatched. Per germline, CDR1 SGDLS and CDR2 YYNGEE. CDR3 length: 15 amino acids. The genes are TRBV9 and TRBJ2-5; the match to TRBD1 covers 8 bases. The source material was peripheral blood. The TCR sequence derives from a woman at least 80 years old with acute or convalescent COVID-19. CDR3 protein: CASSVGTGTEETQYF. The CDR3 DNA is TGTGCCAGCAGCGTAGGGACAGGGACCGAAGAGACCCAGTACTTC.